This TCR beta chain was identified in a study of OX40 agonist ivuxolimab in advanced cancers. For the study in its entirety: Ivuxolimab, which targeted the costimulatory receptor OX40 (CD134), was an agonistic, fully human IgG2 monoclonal antibody. The dose-escalation cohort was about 83% male with a mean age of roughly 60 years, ranging from roughly 20 to 80. Patients were allowed to have had prior anti-PD-1, anti-PD-L1 or anti-CTLA-4 therapy, and approximately 40% of the dose-escalation patients had been treated with checkpoint inhibitors. The purpose of peripheral TCRbeta sequencing was to test whether ivuxolimab changed TCR sequence diversity and led to clonal T-cell expansion. Of the 52 patients in dose escalation, some 20 had hepatocellular carcinoma, approximately 15 had melanoma, 9 had renal cell carcinoma and 9 had head and neck cancer. The monotherapy dose-escalation portion (N of about 52 patients) of the phase I ivuxolimab trial is reported in the paper. Three dose-escalation patients achieved partial responses, one with hepatocellular carcinoma and two with cutaneous melanoma. Intravenous ivuxolimab was administered to patients every 2 weeks at six dose levels: 0.01, 0.1, 0.3, 1.5, 3 and 10 mg/kg. Summary of the overall study and its limitations: The antigen specificity of the clonally expanded peripheral T cells was not determined. After ivuxolimab, CD8+ T cells had more expanded clones than CD4+ T cells on average. Low levels of normalized T-cell clonal expansion were also shown by some nonresponding patients. In the 0.1-3.0 mg/kg groups, partial responders had among the lowest normalized peripheral clonal expansion, particularly in CD8+ T cells. Clonal expansion of both CD4+ and CD8+ blood T cells was observed from baseline to week 6 at doses 0.1 to 3.0 mg/kg.

To sequence the TCRbeta CDR3 region, genomic DNA was isolated from the sorted cells. TCRbeta CDR3 regions were sequenced using the immunoSEQ Assay. TCRdb took this table from immuneACCESS and kept in-frame rearrangements with V and J called. Such tables lack part of the clones; where checked against another copy, unresolved V genes explain under half of the gap, and the rest is unexplained. In this sample the table shows roughly 74,000 clones, about 90% of which occur a single time. Roughly 9% of the sample is in the top ten clones. Patients with autoimmune disease history or receiving systemic immunosuppression were excluded from the trial. Peripheral blood for TCR sequencing was collected from all dose cohorts at baseline, on cycle 4 day 1, and on cycle 7 day 1. Samples were obtained from an open-label, multicenter, first-in-human phase I dose-escalation trial of ivuxolimab. Adults with locally advanced or metastatic head and neck squamous cell, hepatocellular, melanoma or renal cell carcinoma were enrolled in the trial. Before TCR sequencing, CD4+ and CD8+ T cells were separately sorted from peripheral blood.

Comment on this clone: There is no known antigen for this receptor. No qualities accompany the bases; no much larger clone lies one base away.

According to the germline V gene (reference sequence), CDR1 reads SGHKS and CDR2 reads YYEKEE. Reading from cysteine to phenylalanine, the CDR3 counts 13 amino acids. Only the CDR3 part of the read is kept: 39 bases, read in frame from the first base. The V end loses 2 bases and the J end loses 3 bases, and a stretch of 8 bases separates them. The sequenced sample was CD4+ or CD8+ T cells sorted from blood, obtained in a trial of the OX40 agonist ivuxolimab. The rearrangement combines TRBV5-5 with TRBJ1-1; the D gene cannot be named for sure. The sequence derives from an adult with an advanced solid tumor such as melanoma, head and neck, liver or kidney cancer. Here is the DNA: TGTGCCAGCAGCTTATGGGAGGACACTGAAGCTTTCTTT. Its protein product is CASSLWEDTEAFF.